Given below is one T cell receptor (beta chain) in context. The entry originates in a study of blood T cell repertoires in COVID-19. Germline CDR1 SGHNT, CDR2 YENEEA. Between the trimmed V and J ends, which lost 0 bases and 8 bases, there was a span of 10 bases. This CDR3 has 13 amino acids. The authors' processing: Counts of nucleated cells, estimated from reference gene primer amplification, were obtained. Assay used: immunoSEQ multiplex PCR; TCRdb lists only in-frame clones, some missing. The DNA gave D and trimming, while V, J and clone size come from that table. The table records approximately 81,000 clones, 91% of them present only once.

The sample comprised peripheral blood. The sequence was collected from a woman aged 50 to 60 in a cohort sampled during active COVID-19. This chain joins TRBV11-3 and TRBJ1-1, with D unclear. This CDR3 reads CASSLDLGLEAFF. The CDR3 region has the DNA TGTGCCAGCAGCTTAGATCTGGGCCTCGAAGCTTTCTTT.